This passage covers 16 T cell receptor beta chains from one sample sequenced in a study of blood T cells in healthy people across ages (dated by TCRdb to 2013 to 2016). Library creation used 5' RACE. TCRdb names Illumina HiSeq 2500 as the instrument used. A second about 7 to 11 cycle PCR used a sample-barcoded 5' primer and a J-beta primer mix. TCRdb trimmed the raw reads at Q25, called clones with MiXCR and kept productive beta chains. Identical CDR3 proteins give one entry, which carries the most common genes and DNA. This sample holds around 1.5 million distinct CDR3 sequences; about 31% were observed only once. The ten largest clones capture 11% of the sample. The material sequenced was blood. The receptors here all came from a woman between 25 and 40 years old in good health.

In regard to this clonotype: One end of the junction is discordant with germline, which a read error may explain. V is TRBV7-2 and J is TRBJ1-2; D call uncertain. The CDR3 is made up of 17 amino acids. Germline CDR1 and CDR2: SGHTA and FQGNSA. The CDR3 sequence: CASSLRPQSVLGYGDTF. The CDR3 DNA sequence: TGTGCCAGCAGCTTAAGGCCACAGAGCGTCTTAGGCTATGGCGACACCTTC.

The table lists this clonotype with many counts. V gene TRBV7-9 combines with J gene TRBJ2-1, with a possible D match to TRBD1 (5 bases). The V end lost 6 bases, the J end lost 8 bases, and 5 bases lay between the germline ends. CDR3 length: 10 amino acids. Germline loops: CDR1 SEHNR, CDR2 FQNEAQ (reference sequence). CDR3 protein: CASRGDEQFF. The CDR3 DNA follows: TGTGCCAGCAGAGGGGATGAGCAGTTCTTC.

This clonotype was detected only a few times. The J gene is TRBJ2-5, the V gene TRBV6-6; D is undetermined. Germline V gene data show CDR1 as MNHNY and CDR2 as SVGAGI (reference sequence). The CDR3 spans 13 residues. Deletions cut 6 bases from V and 5 bases from J, with 13 bases between. CDR3 nucleotide sequence: TGTGCCAGCAGACCCACGTGGATTGAGACCCAGTACTTC. It codes for CASRPTWIETQYF.

The chain couples TRBV20-1 to TRBJ1-2, with 7 bases that match TRBD1. V was pared by 5 bases and J by 4 bases, with 10 bases of the junction left unmatched. The CDR3 totals 14 residues. Per germline, CDR1 DFQATT and CDR2 SNEGSKA (reference sequence). DNA for the CDR3: TGCAGTGCTCACGGGCAGGGGGGGGTCTATGGCTACACCTTC. Its translation is CSAHGQGGVYGYTF.

The chain employs TRBV20-1 and TRBJ2-5; 7 bases are shared with TRBD1. CDR3 length: 16 residues. Trimming cost V 3 bases and J 5 bases; bases outside gene matches: 15. The germline CDR1 and CDR2 sequences are DFQATT and SNEGSKA (reference sequence). The CDR3 here is CSASGDRVVTLETQYF. Here the CDR3 DNA reads TGCAGTGCTAGCGGCGACAGGGTGGTGACCTTGGAGACCCAGTACTTC.

Worth noting for this clonotype: This is likely a read error, given that the CDR3 carries no conserved phenylalanine or tryptophan at its end. This chain connects TRBV2 to TRBJ2-5; D is uncertain. V lost 5 bases to trimming and J lost 3 bases, with 7 bases between them. This CDR3 spans 12 amino acids. Germline CDR1 SNHLY, CDR2 FYNNEI. CDR3 nucleotide sequence: TGTGCCAGCAGTAGCGACGAAGAGACCCAGTACTTA. Its translation is CASSSDEETQYL.

The J gene is TRBJ2-7, the V gene TRBV7-2, with 8 bases that match TRBD2. The V gene's germline CDR1 is SGHTA and CDR2 FQGNSA. The CDR3 contains 17 residues. The V gene end was trimmed by 3 bases and the J gene end by 6 bases; junction bases not matched to a gene: 16. Here the CDR3 DNA reads TGTGCCAGCAGCTTCAGTACTAGCGGAGCCGCCCGGAGCGAGCAGTACTTC. It codes for CASSFSTSGAARSEQYF.

This clonotype was observed a few times. The chain employs TRBV29-1 and TRBJ2-2; 9 nucleotides line up with TRBD1. J gave up 2 bases and V 6 bases, and 7 bases lay outside the gene matches. The CDR3 extends over 15 amino acids. Germline CDR1 SQVTM, CDR2 ANQGSEA. The CDR3 loop is CSVKGQGPNTGELFF. The CDR3 DNA follows: TGCAGCGTGAAGGGACAGGGCCCCAACACCGGGGAGCTGTTTTTT.

The chain carries TRBV19 and TRBJ2-2; TRBD1 matches 8 bases. CDR3 length equals 14 residues. V dropped 7 bases and J dropped 6; count of bases not matched to a gene: 7. Germline V gene sequence: CDR1 LNHDA, CDR2 SQIVND (reference sequence). The DNA of the CDR3 is TGTGCCAGTAATGACAGGGGAGTTCCCGGGGAGCTGTTTTTT. Protein sequence: CASNDRGVPGELFF.

This clonotype was observed once. The chain recombines TRBV20-1 with TRBJ2-7, with 7 bases aligning to TRBD2. Trimming removed 4 bases from V and 5 bases from J; junction bases left unmatched: 14. The CDR3 is 15 amino acids. Germline V gene lookup returns CDR1 DFQATT and CDR2 SNEGSKA (reference sequence). In DNA, the CDR3 is TGCAGTGCTAAAAGAACCGGGACTATTGCTCACGAGCAGTACTTC. Protein product: CSAKRTGTIAHEQYF.

J is TRBJ2-7 and V is TRBV14; D gene unclear. CDR3 length: 13 residues. The germline CDR1 and CDR2 sequences are SGHDN and FVKESK. Trimming cost V 0 bases and J 5 bases, with 8 bases left between them. The CDR3 region has the DNA TGTGCCAGCAGCCAAGACCATTGGGACGAGCAGTACTTC. Protein product: CASSQDHWDEQYF.

The DNA of the CDR3 is TGTGCCAGCAGCTCCGACAGTGGATCGAACACTGAAGCTTTCTTT. Translation gives CASSSDSGSNTEAFF. The V and J genes are TRBV7-3 and TRBJ1-1; tentative D call: TRBD1 (5 bases). CDR1 and CDR2 from the germline V gene are SGHTA and FQGTGA. Deletions cut 4 bases from V and 1 base from J, with 13 bases between. This CDR3 region has 15 residues. The full variable domain, rest sourced from reference TRBV7-3 and TRBJ1-1, is GAGVSQTPSNKVTEKGKYVELRCDPISGHTALYWYRQSLGQGPEFLIYFQGTGAADDSGLPNDRFFAVRPEGSVSTLKIQRTERGDSAVYLCASSSDSGSNTEAFFGQGTRLTVV.

Points on this clonotype: A much larger clonotype is one base distant, so this may be a read error. The CDR3 spells CSVAGLAGGPSTDAQYF. The CDR3 DNA follows: TGCAGCGTTGCAGGGCTAGCGGGGGGCCCTAGCACAGATGCGCAGTATTTT. This chain connects TRBV29-1 to TRBJ2-3; 11 nucleotides align to TRBD2. The CDR3 runs to 17 residues. CDR1 SQVTM and CDR2 ANQGSEA come from the germline V gene.

The chain links TRBV3-1 to TRBJ2-7; TRBD2 matches 7 bases. Germline values: CDR1 LGHDT, CDR2 YNNKEL (reference sequence). The V segment lost 1 base and the J segment 5 bases; nucleotides outside the gene matches: 14. The CDR3 is made up of 17 amino acids. Written as DNA, the CDR3 is TGTGCCAGCAGCCAAGGAGGAATTTGGGAGGGCCTCCACGAGCAGTACTTC. This sequence encodes CASSQGGIWEGLHEQYF.

This clonotype was counted only a few times. The J gene is TRBJ2-7, the V gene TRBV5-6; D gene uncertain. V dropped 1 base and J dropped 1 base, with 15 bases sitting between them. Germline values: CDR1 SGHDT, CDR2 YYEEEE. The CDR3 has 16 residues. CDR3 protein: CASSLKGQVPSYEQYF. CDR3 bases: TGTGCCAGCAGCTTGAAGGGCCAGGTACCTTCCTACGAGCAGTACTTC.

This clonotype showed up many times. The chain joins TRBV7-2 to TRBJ2-7; no clear D gene. Germline V CDR1 and CDR2: SGHTA, FQGNSA. The CDR3 consists of 14 residues. V was cut by 0 bases and J by 0 bases, with 6 bases left in between. The CDR3 region is CASSLARSSYEQYF. CDR3 DNA sequence: TGTGCCAGCAGCTTAGCCAGAAGCTCCTACGAGCAGTACTTC.